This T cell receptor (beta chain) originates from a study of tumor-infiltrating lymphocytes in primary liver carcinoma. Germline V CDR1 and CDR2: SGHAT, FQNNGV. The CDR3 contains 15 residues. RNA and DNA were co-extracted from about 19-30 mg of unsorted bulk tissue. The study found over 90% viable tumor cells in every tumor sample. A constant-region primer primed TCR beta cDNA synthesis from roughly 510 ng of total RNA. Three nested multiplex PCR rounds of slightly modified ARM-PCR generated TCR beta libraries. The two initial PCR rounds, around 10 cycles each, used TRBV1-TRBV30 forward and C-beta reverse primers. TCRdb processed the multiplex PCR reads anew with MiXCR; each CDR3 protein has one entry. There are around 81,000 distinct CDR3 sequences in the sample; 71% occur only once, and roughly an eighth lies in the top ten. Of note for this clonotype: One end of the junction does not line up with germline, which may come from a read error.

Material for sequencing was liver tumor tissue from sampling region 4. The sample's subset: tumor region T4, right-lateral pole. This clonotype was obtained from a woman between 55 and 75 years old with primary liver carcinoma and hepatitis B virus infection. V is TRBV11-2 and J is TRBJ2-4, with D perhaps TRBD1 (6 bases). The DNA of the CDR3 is TGTGACGGCAGCTTAGATGGTTGGGGGCGCGACATACAGTACTTC. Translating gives CDGSLDGWGRDIQYF.